This TCR beta chain was recorded in a study of T cell responses to AZD1222 COVID-19 vaccine. Overall study results and limits: It should be noted that donors were predominantly white British and more often female, and clonal diversity was possibly underestimated. Two AZD1222 administrations were followed by greater Spike-specific TCR breadth and depth.

Measured with immunoSEQ multiplex PCR; TCRdb has only the in-frame clones, and not every one. The table includes about 120,000 clones, about 91% detected once. A remark on this clone: Its specificity is unknown.

This clonotype originated in an adult who received the AZD1222 COVID-19 vaccine. The sequenced sample was peripheral blood, obtained 28 days after the second AZD1222 dose.

CDR3 nucleotides: TGTGCCAGCAGTTTATCCGGCGGGAACTCCTACGAGCAGTACTTC. This translates into CASSLSGGNSYEQYF. The chain uses TRBV28 and TRBJ2-7, with D perhaps TRBD2 (6 bases). Trimming left V 1 base short and J 0 bases short, with 10 bases between. The CDR3 has 15 residues. In germline, CDR1 is MDHEN, CDR2 SYDVKM.